This passage covers 22 T cell receptor beta chains from one sample sequenced in a study of CD8 T cells in ankylosing spondylitis. TCRdb re-analysed the 5' RACE reads in MiXCR, keeping a single row per CDR3 protein. The sample consists of approximately 100,000 distinct CDR3 sequences, roughly 8.3% of them appearing once. Sequencing used blood, either unsorted or a sorted T cell fraction (not recorded which). The receptor set was obtained from a male donor with ankylosing spondylitis or in good health (not recorded which).

This chain joins TRBV20-1 and TRBJ2-4, with D possibly TRBD2 on 5 matching bases. The CDR3 runs to 14 residues. The ends were cut back, 0 bases at V and 0 bases at J, with 6 bases in the middle. CDR1 is DFQATT, CDR2 SNEGSKA, per germline (reference sequence). In DNA form, the CDR3 reads TGCAGTGCTAGAGAGGGAGTAGCCAAAAACATTCAGTACTTC. As protein: CSAREGVAKNIQYF.

This clonotype was seen at least ten times. V usage is TRBV6-5 and J usage is TRBJ2-5; D possibly corresponds to TRBD2 (5 bases). Trimming removed 2 bases from V and 4 bases from J, with 17 bases in between. Germline loops: CDR1 MNHEY, CDR2 SVGAGI. This CDR3 spans 16 amino acids. The CDR3 DNA reads TGTGCCAGCAGTTACGGTCTAGCCGGGGTCGGAGAGACCCAGTACTTC. Translation gives CASSYGLAGVGETQYF.

This clonotype was seen many times. The chain has TRBV7-6 and TRBJ2-5, with D perhaps TRBD2 (6 bases). Trimming pared 4 bases from V and 1 base from J, leaving 13 bases between. This CDR3 comprises 15 residues. The germline gives CDR1 SGHVS, CDR2 FNYEAQ. The CDR3 region is CASSYTPGLQETQYF. CDR3 DNA: TGTGCCAGCAGCTACACACCGGGACTCCAAGAGACCCAGTACTTC.

This clonotype was detected many times. This chain links TRBV5-1 with TRBJ2-7; 7 nucleotides align to TRBD1. Per the germline V gene, CDR1 is SGHRS and CDR2 is YFSETQ. This CDR3 comprises 13 residues. Germline trimming cut 0 bases from V and 7 bases from J; bases unmatched to any gene: 4. The CDR3 sequence: CASSLVQGIEQYF. CDR3 DNA sequence: TGCGCCAGCAGCTTGGTACAGGGGATTGAGCAGTACTTC.

This clonotype has a count of ten or more. The chain carries TRBV6-2 or TRBV6-3 and TRBJ1-3, with 7 bases identical to TRBD1. CDR1 is MNHEY, CDR2 SVGEGT, per germline. V lost 10 bases and J lost 0; bases outside the gene matches: 12. The CDR3 runs 16 residues. The CDR3 is CAIGSGQVSSGNTIYF. As DNA, the CDR3 is TGTGCCATCGGAAGCGGACAGGTGTCCTCTGGAAACACCATATATTTT.

This clonotype was detected ten times or more. This chain links TRBV20-1 with TRBJ2-3; D possibly corresponds to TRBD2 (6 bases). V shed 4 bases and J shed 5 bases, with 19 bases lying between them. This CDR3 comprises 15 residues. Germline values: CDR1 DFQATT, CDR2 SNEGSKA (reference sequence). The chain's CDR3 is CSAIRDGTLGDTQYF. CDR3 DNA: TGCAGTGCTATCCGGGACGGGACTTTGGGAGATACGCAGTATTTT.

This clonotype has a count of ten or more. The chain has TRBV27 and TRBJ2-7, with D possibly being TRBD1 (5 bases). The CDR3 has 15 amino acids. Between the trimmed V and J ends, which lost 2 bases and 0 bases, there was a span of 11 bases. Germline CDR1 MNHEY, CDR2 SMNVEV (reference sequence). CDR3 sequence (DNA): TGTGCCAGCAGTTTAAGGGGATTCAGCTCCTACGAGCAGTACTTC. Protein product: CASSLRGFSSYEQYF.

About this clonotype: This may be a read error: a much more frequent sequence differs by one nucleotide. The chain is built from TRBV7-2 and TRBJ1-2, with D uncertain. CDR1 and CDR2 (germline): SGHTA, FQGNSA. The CDR3 runs to 13 residues. V was shortened by 3 bases and J by 8 bases, with 13 bases between the two germline ends. CDR3 sequence: CASSLAGQVGYTF. CDR3 DNA: TGTGCCAGCAGCTTGGCAGGCCAAGTCGGCTACACCTTC.

This clonotype occurred many times. The chain has TRBV6-5 and TRBJ2-7; D not certain. Trimming removed 4 bases from V and 3 bases from J, with 13 bases in between. The CDR3 contains 14 residues. Germline CDR1 reads MNHEY; CDR2 reads SVGAGI. CDR3 region: CASSSQRSGYEQYF. CDR3 bases: TGTGCCAGCAGTTCACAAAGGTCGGGCTACGAGCAGTACTTC.

This clonotype has at least ten counts. This chain joins TRBV9 and TRBJ2-2; no definite D call. The germline V gene encodes CDR1 SGDLS and CDR2 YYNGEE. The V end lost 6 bases, the J end lost 1 base, and 10 bases lay between the germline ends. There are 14 residues in the CDR3. DNA of the CDR3: TGTGCCAGCACAAACACCAGGAACACCGGGGAGCTGTTTTTT. This codes for CASTNTRNTGELFF.

The V gene is TRBV2, the J gene TRBJ1-2; 8 nucleotides agree with TRBD1. The germline CDR1 and CDR2 sequences are SNHLY and FYNNEI. V dropped 6 bases and J dropped 1; count of bases not matched to a gene: 10. The CDR3 sequence is 16 residues long. DNA of the CDR3: TGTGCCAGCAGCGGGACAGGCTCGCGGGATAACTATGGCTACACCTTC. It specifies CASSGTGSRDNYGYTF. Variable domain in full (rest from reference TRBV2 and TRBJ1-2): EPEVTQTPSHQVTQMGQEVILRCVPISNHLYFYWYRQILGQKVEFLVSFYNNEISEKSEIFDDQFSVERPDGSNFTLKIRSTKLEDSAMYFCASSGTGSRDNYGYTFGSGTRLTVV.

This clonotype was detected ten times or more. V gene TRBV20-1 combines with J gene TRBJ2-3, with D possibly TRBD2 on 5 matching bases. Germline V gives CDR1 DFQATT, CDR2 SNEGSKA (reference sequence). Trimming cost V 4 bases and J 2 bases, with 7 bases left between them. The CDR3 totals 12 residues. CDR3 in amino acids: CSAIGDTDTQYF. The DNA of the CDR3 is TGCAGTGCTATCGGGGACACAGATACGCAGTATTTT.

The DNA of the CDR3 is TGTGCCAGCAGTTACGAGGAGGGATACTATAGCAATCAGCCCCAGCATTTT. It translates to CASSYEEGYYSNQPQHF. V usage is TRBV6-2 or TRBV6-3 and J usage is TRBJ1-5; D is ambiguous. Deletions cut 2 bases from V and 0 bases from J, with 14 bases between. This CDR3 comprises 17 residues. Germline V gene data show CDR1 as MNHEY and CDR2 as SVGEGT.

This clonotype was counted at least ten times. The chain uses TRBV27 and TRBJ2-7, with a tentative D call TRBD2 (6 bases). Trimming shortened V by 4 bases and J by 3 bases, and 10 bases separated the two germline ends. Germline CDR1 and CDR2: MNHEY and SMNVEV (reference sequence). This CDR3 spans 13 amino acids. CDR3 sequence reads: CASSYSGGYEQYF. CDR3 nucleotide sequence: TGTGCCAGCAGTTATAGCGGAGGCTACGAGCAGTACTTC.

This clonotype was seen a handful of times. This chain uses TRBV4-3 with TRBJ2-5; maybe TRBD1 (6 bases). V was shortened by 2 bases and J by 0 bases, with 10 bases between the two germline ends. Germline V lookup: CDR1 LGHNA, CDR2 YSLEER. This CDR3 spans 15 amino acids. The CDR3 is CASSQFTGYQETQYF. The CDR3 nucleotides are TGCGCCAGCAGCCAATTCACAGGGTACCAAGAGACCCAGTACTTC.

This clonotype was seen repeatedly, ten times or more. The rearrangement uses TRBV29-1 and TRBJ2-3; D remains unclear. The CDR3 has 13 amino acids. Deletions cut 3 bases from V and 2 bases from J, with 9 bases between. CDR1 and CDR2 from the germline V gene are SQVTM and ANQGSEA. The CDR3 DNA reads TGCAGCGTTGATGGCGGTTTCACAGATACGCAGTATTTT. This translates into CSVDGGFTDTQYF.

This clonotype came up many times. The V and J genes are TRBV6-5 and TRBJ1-2; 7 bases map to TRBD1. Trimming at V came to 3 bases and at J to 5 bases, leaving 6 bases not matched to a gene. Germline V gene lookup returns CDR1 MNHEY and CDR2 SVGAGI. The CDR3 is made up of 14 amino acids. CDR3 amino acids: CASSYQRQGYGYTF. In DNA form, the CDR3 reads TGTGCCAGCAGTTATCAGAGACAGGGTTATGGCTACACCTTC.

In this sample, this clonotype turned up many times. CDR3 protein: CSVGLQGGQPQHF. The CDR3 coding sequence is TGCAGCGTTGGGCTACAGGGAGGTCAGCCCCAGCATTTT. The V and J genes are TRBV29-1 and TRBJ1-5; D may be TRBD1 (6 bases). V was cut by 4 bases and J by 6 bases, with 13 bases left in between. Germline V gene lookup returns CDR1 SQVTM and CDR2 ANQGSEA. The CDR3 runs 13 residues.

This clonotype turned up a few times. This chain joins TRBV14 and TRBJ2-1; 10 bases map to TRBD2. The CDR3 totals 15 residues. Per the germline V gene, CDR1 is SGHDN and CDR2 is FVKESK. V lost 2 bases and J lost 8; bases outside the gene matches: 6. Here the CDR3 reads CASSQFQRGGDEQFF. The CDR3 bases are TGTGCCAGCAGCCAATTCCAGCGGGGGGGGGATGAGCAGTTCTTC.

This clonotype was observed at least ten times. The chain joins TRBV6-2 or TRBV6-3 to TRBJ2-2, with TRBD1 matching over 7 bases. Looked up from germline, CDR1 is MNHEY and CDR2 is SVGEGT. This CDR3 contains 10 residues. J was trimmed by 16 bases and V by 6 bases; bases with no gene match: 5. The CDR3 DNA sequence: TGTGCCAGCAGAGGACAGGCGCCGTTTTTT. This gives the protein CASRGQAPFF.

This clonotype was seen repeatedly, ten times or more. The chain carries TRBV9 and TRBJ2-7; 8 nucleotides match TRBD2. Germline V gives CDR1 SGDLS, CDR2 YYNGEE. Trimming cost V 0 bases and J 1 base; bases outside gene matches: 3. This CDR3 is built from 15 residues. CDR3 protein: CASSVGLAGSYEQYF. The CDR3 nucleotides read TGTGCCAGCAGCGTAGGGCTAGCGGGTTCCTACGAGCAGTACTTC.

The chain employs TRBV29-1 and TRBJ2-2; TRBD2 aligns across 8 bases. The CDR3 contains 14 residues. V shed 5 bases, J shed 0 bases, and the junction held 2 bases outside the gene matches. Germline values: CDR1 SQVTM, CDR2 ANQGSEA. The CDR3 region is CSVYGGANTGELFF. The CDR3, as DNA: TGCAGCGTTTACGGGGGGGCGAACACCGGGGAGCTGTTTTTT.